The present T cell receptor beta chain was sequenced within a study of vaccination and CD4 T cells after COVID-19. The study sequenced cultured CD4+ T cell DNA using the Oncomine TCR Beta short-read assay. MiXCR, run by TCRdb on the PCR reads, gives a single entry per CDR3 protein. Of roughly 23,000 distinct CDR3 sequences detected, around 42% appear once; the ten largest clones hold roughly 9.9%. Germline V CDR1 and CDR2: SGHTA, FQGNSA. This CDR3 has 14 residues. V lost 4 bases to trimming and J lost 3 bases, with 13 bases between them. Of note for this clonotype: Its antigen remains unidentified.

Documented time point: late sampling 161 to 241 days after vaccination in three convalescent patients. Described treatment: roughly 11-day PBMC culture with coronavirus spike peptide pools or control peptides (ViraFEST assay). Following culture for about 9 days, CD4+ T cells were isolated by negative selection. This chain joins TRBV7-2 and TRBJ2-7, with D possibly being TRBD1 (6 bases). The sequenced sample was CD4+ T cells from blood, cultured in vitro, obtained about 7 months after SARS-CoV-2 vaccination. The receptor was derived from a human donor who had recovered from COVID-19. The CDR3 region has the DNA TGTGCCAGCAGCTCAACCGGGACACTCTACGAGCAGTACTTC. Protein sequence: CASSSTGTLYEQYF. The full variable domain, in which reference TRBV7-2 and TRBJ2-7 provide the parts outside the CDR3, is GAGVSQSPSNKVTEKGKDVELRCDPISGHTALYWYRQSLGQGLEFLIYFQGNSAPDKSGLPSDRFSAERTGGSVSTLTIQRTQQEDSAVYLCASSSTGTLYEQYFGPGTRLTVT.